This note documents a single T cell receptor beta chain sequence. This entry is derived from a study of blood T cell repertoires in COVID-19. J lost 4 bases, V lost 4 bases, and 2 bases had no gene match. The CDR3 length is 14 residues. Germline lookup yields CDR1 SEHNR and CDR2 FQNEAQ (reference sequence). Produced via immunoSEQ multiplex PCR; TCRdb's table is partial and in-frame only. Of roughly 230,000 clones detected, 88% appear once; the ten largest clones hold over 1.5%. This clonotype was obtained from a man in his 70s with acute or convalescent COVID-19. Sequenced material: peripheral blood. This rearrangement joins TRBV7-9 to TRBJ2-3; TRBD2 agrees at 10 bases. The CDR3 sequence is CASSYGTSADTQYF. The CDR3 DNA reads TGTGCCAGCAGCTACGGGACTAGCGCAGATACGCAGTATTTT.